The present TCR beta chain was sequenced within a study of blood T cell repertoires in COVID-19. Germline V CDR1 and CDR2: SQVTM, ANQGSEA. The CDR3 has 14 amino acids. The ends lost 4 bases at V and 5 bases at J; junction bases unmatched: 5. The data were produced by immunoSEQ multiplex PCR, yet TCRdb's version contains in-frame clones alone and is incomplete. The sample lists roughly 140,000 clones; approximately 85% were seen once. The receptor's source is a woman aged 60-75 years with COVID-19, enrolled during active disease. This sequence joins TRBV29-1 and TRBJ2-2, with 9 nucleotides matching TRBD1. Sequencing was carried out using peripheral blood. DNA of the CDR3: TGCAGCGTTGGAATGGGACAGGGAACCGGGGAGCTGTTTTTT. Translated: CSVGMGQGTGELFF.